This paragraph reports one TCR beta chain. This specimen belongs to a study of blood T cell repertoires in COVID-19. The overall study: PBMCs, B-cell-depleted T cells, or T cells provided the cDNA or gDNA that made up the material.

In Seattle, patients joined the study during active infection and were tracked longitudinally. Method: immunoSEQ multiplex PCR; TCRdb's copy keeps in-frame clones and lacks some. The sample carries approximately 120,000 clones, about 85% recorded once. The germline V and J ends were trimmed by 1 base and 0 bases, with 11 bases remaining between them. CDR3 size: 16 residues. Germline-derived CDR1 and CDR2 are SGHDT and YYEEEE. This clonotype was sampled from a woman at least 80 years old with COVID-19, enrolled during active disease. The gene calls are TRBV5-6 and TRBJ2-1; D possibly corresponds to TRBD2 (5 bases). The sample was peripheral blood. CDR3 nucleotide sequence: TGTGCCAGCAGCTTGTATCGGGGAAGCTCCTACAATGAGCAGTTCTTC. Translation: CASSLYRGSSYNEQFF.